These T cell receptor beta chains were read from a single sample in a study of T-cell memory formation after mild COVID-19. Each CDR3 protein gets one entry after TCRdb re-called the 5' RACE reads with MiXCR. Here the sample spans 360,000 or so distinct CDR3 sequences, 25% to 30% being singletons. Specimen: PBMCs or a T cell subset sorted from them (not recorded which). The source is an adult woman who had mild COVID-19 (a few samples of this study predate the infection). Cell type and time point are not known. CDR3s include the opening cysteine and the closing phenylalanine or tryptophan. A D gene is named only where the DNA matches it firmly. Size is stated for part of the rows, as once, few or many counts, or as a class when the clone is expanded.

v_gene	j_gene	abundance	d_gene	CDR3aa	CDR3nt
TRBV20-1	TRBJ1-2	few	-	CSAREEGGFGYTF	TGCAGTGCTAGAGAGGAAGGGGGTTTTGGCTACACCTTC
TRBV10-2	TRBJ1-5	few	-	CATQGGGRSNQPQHF	TGCGCCACCCAAGGGGGGGGCCGGAGCAATCAGCCCCAGCATTTT
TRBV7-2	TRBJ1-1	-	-	CASSLRRLNTEAFF	TGTGCCAGCAGCTTACGACGGCTGAACACTGAAGCTTTCTTT
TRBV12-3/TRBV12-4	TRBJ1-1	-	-	CASSPTLADPTEAFF	TGTGCCAGCAGTCCTACCCTAGCGGACCCCACTGAAGCTTTCTTT
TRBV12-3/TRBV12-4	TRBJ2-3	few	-	CASSSRQASTDTQYF	TGTGCCAGCAGTTCCAGACAGGCTAGCACAGATACGCAGTATTTT
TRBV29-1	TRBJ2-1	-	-	CSGPAGGGEQFF	TGCAGCGGACCGGCGGGTGGGGGAGAGCAGTTCTTC
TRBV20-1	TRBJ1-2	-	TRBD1	CSAFDRGNYGYTF	TGCAGTGCTTTCGACAGGGGTAACTATGGCTACACCTTC
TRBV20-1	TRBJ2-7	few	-	CSARPPLGAEYEQYF	TGCAGTGCTAGGCCGCCGTTGGGGGCTGAATACGAGCAGTACTTC
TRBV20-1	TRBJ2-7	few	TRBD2	CSARDGRGRVYEQYF	TGCAGTGCTAGAGATGGTCGGGGGAGGGTATACGAGCAGTACTTC
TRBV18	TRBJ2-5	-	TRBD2	CASSPSRVAGETQYF	TGTGCCAGCTCACCAAGTCGAGTAGCGGGGGAGACCCAGTACTTC
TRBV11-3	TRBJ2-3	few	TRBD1	CASSLQGAKGTDTQYF	TGTGCCAGCAGCTTACAGGGGGCGAAGGGCACAGATACGCAGTATTTT
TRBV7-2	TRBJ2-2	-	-	CASSLDSPNTGELFF	TGTGCCAGCAGCCTCGACAGCCCTAACACCGGGGAGCTGTTTTTT
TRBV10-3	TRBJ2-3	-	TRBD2	CAISSGDTDTQYF	TGTGCCATCTCTAGCGGGGACACAGATACGCAGTATTTT
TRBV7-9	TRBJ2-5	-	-	CASSSGTSQETQYF	TGTGCCAGCAGCTCCGGGACCTCCCAAGAGACCCAGTACTTC
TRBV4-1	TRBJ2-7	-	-	CASSHSTGLSYEQYF	TGCGCCAGCAGCCATTCCACAGGACTTTCCTACGAGCAGTACTTC
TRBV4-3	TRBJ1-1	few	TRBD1	CASSLYRGSTEAFF	TGCGCCAGCAGCCTATACAGGGGTAGCACTGAAGCTTTCTTT
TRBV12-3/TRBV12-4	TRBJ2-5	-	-	CASSLAGPRETQYF	TGTGCCAGCAGTTTGGCAGGGCCTCGAGAGACCCAGTACTTC
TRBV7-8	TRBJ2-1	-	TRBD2	CASSWGLAESYNEQFF	TGTGCCAGCAGCTGGGGACTAGCGGAATCCTACAATGAGCAGTTCTTC
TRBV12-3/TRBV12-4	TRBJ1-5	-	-	CASSLAEKMAQHF	TGTGCCAGCAGTTTGGCGGAGAAGATGGCCCAGCATTTT
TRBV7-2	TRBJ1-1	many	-	CASSLVVAEAFF	TGTGCCAGCAGCTTAGTGGTCGCTGAAGCTTTCTTT
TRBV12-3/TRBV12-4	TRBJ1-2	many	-	CASSLGRNYGYTF	TGTGCCAGCAGTTTAGGCAGAAACTATGGCTACACCTTC
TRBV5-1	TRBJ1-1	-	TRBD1	CASSFTGTENTEAFF	TGCGCCAGCAGCTTCACCGGGACAGAGAACACTGAAGCTTTCTTT
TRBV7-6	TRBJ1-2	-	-	CASSLASSANGYTF	TGTGCCAGCAGCTTAGCGTCATCAGCAAATGGCTACACCTTC
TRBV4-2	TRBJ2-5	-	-	CASSQSREETQYF	TGTGCCAGCAGCCAATCCAGGGAAGAGACCCAGTACTTC
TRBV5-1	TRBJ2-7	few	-	CASRQDTIYEQYF	TGCGCCAGCAGGCAGGACACTATTTACGAGCAGTACTTC
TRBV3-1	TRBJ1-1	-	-	CASSRRGTTEAFF	TGTGCCAGCAGCCGCCGAGGGACCACTGAAGCTTTCTTT
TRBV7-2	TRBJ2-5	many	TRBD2	CASSGKGLAGETQYF	TGTGCCAGCAGCGGGAAGGGACTAGCGGGAGAGACCCAGTACTTC
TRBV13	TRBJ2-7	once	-	CASSLHRTYEQYF	TGTGCCAGCAGCTTACATCGCACCTACGAGCAGTACTTC
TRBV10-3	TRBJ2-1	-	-	CAISLTTDSDNEQFF	TGTGCCATCAGCCTGACTACGGACTCAGACAATGAGCAGTTCTTC
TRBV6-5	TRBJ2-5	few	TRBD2	CASSYGLGGETQYF	TGTGCCAGCAGTTACGGACTAGGTGGGGAGACCCAGTACTTC
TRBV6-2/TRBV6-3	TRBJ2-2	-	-	CASSYLGTGELFF	TGTGCCAGCAGTTACCTGGGCACCGGGGAGCTGTTTTTT
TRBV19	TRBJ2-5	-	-	CASSPYSSQETQYF	TGTGCCAGTAGTCCCTACAGCTCCCAAGAGACCCAGTACTTC
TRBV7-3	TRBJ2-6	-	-	CASRDTFSGANVLTF	TGTGCCAGTCGGGACACCTTCTCTGGGGCCAACGTCCTGACTTTC
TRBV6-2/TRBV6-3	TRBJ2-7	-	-	CASSYSGSLSYEQYF	TGTGCCAGCAGTTACTCGGGCAGCTTATCCTACGAGCAGTACTTC
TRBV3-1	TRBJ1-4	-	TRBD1	CASSQDRDRGTEKLFF	TGTGCCAGCAGCCAAGATCGCGACAGGGGCACTGAAAAACTGTTTTTT
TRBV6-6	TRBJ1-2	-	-	CASTRHKGSYGYTF	TGTGCCAGCACCCGACACAAGGGGTCCTATGGCTACACCTTC
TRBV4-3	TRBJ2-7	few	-	CASSQTPNAYEQYF	TGCGCCAGCAGCCAGACCCCAAACGCGTACGAGCAGTACTTC
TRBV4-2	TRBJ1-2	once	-	CASSHGSGGKANYGYTF	TGTGCCAGCAGCCACGGATCGGGCGGGAAAGCTAACTATGGCTACACCTTC
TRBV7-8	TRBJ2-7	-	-	CASNQPTGYSYEQYF	TGTGCCAGCAACCAACCCACAGGGTATTCCTACGAGCAGTACTTC
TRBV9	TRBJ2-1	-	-	CASSVDRGTAQVEQFF	TGTGCCAGCAGCGTTGATAGAGGGACCGCGCAAGTTGAGCAGTTCTTC
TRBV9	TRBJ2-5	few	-	CASSVGGGIQETQYF	TGTGCCAGCAGCGTAGGTGGGGGGATCCAAGAGACCCAGTACTTC
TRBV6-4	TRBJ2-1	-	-	CASSAGGLGFDEQFF	TGTGCCAGCAGTGCGGGCGGTCTTGGGTTTGATGAGCAGTTCTTC
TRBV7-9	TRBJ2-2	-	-	CASSLVTWPGELFF	TGTGCCAGCAGCTTAGTAACTTGGCCCGGGGAGCTGTTTTTT
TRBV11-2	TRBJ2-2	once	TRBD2	CASSLAYYPTSGATGELFF	TGTGCCAGCAGCTTAGCCTATTATCCGACTAGCGGGGCTACCGGGGAGCTGTTTTTT
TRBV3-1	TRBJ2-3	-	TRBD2	CASSQDYLAGGKDTQYF	TGTGCCAGCAGCCAAGATTACCTAGCGGGGGGGAAAGATACGCAGTATTTT
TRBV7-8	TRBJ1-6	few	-	CASSSKRQYYNSPLHF	TGTGCCAGCAGCTCGAAGCGACAGTACTATAATTCACCCCTCCACTTT
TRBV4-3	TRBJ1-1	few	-	CASKRDAGPRYEAFF	TGCGCCAGCAAACGGGACGCCGGGCCCCGCTATGAAGCTTTCTTT
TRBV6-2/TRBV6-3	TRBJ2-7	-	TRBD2	CASSYSTGTSEQYF	TGTGCCAGCAGTTACTCGACCGGGACTAGCGAGCAGTACTTC
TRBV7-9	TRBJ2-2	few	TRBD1	CASSLPTGTGDYTGELFF	TGTGCCAGCAGCTTACCTACCGGGACAGGGGATTACACCGGGGAGCTGTTTTTT
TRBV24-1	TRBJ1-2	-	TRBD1	CATSDPGQQYGYTF	TGTGCCACCAGTGATCCGGGACAGCAATATGGCTACACCTTC
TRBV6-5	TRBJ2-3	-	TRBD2	CASSQGKSLAGVADTQYF	TGTGCCAGCAGTCAGGGGAAGTCTCTAGCGGGAGTGGCAGATACGCAGTATTTT
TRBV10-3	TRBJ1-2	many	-	CAITGGQNKNYGYTF	TGTGCCATCACTGGGGGGCAGAACAAGAACTATGGCTACACCTTC
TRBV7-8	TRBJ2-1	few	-	CASSLVGSGYNEQFF	TGTGCCAGCAGCTTAGTTGGGAGCGGCTACAATGAGCAGTTCTTC
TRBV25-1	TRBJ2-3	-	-	CASSELGGTDTQYF	TGTGCCAGCAGTGAATTGGGAGGCACAGATACGCAGTATTTT
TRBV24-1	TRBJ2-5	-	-	CATSAGSGETQYF	TGTGCCACCAGTGCGGGAAGCGGGGAGACCCAGTACTTC